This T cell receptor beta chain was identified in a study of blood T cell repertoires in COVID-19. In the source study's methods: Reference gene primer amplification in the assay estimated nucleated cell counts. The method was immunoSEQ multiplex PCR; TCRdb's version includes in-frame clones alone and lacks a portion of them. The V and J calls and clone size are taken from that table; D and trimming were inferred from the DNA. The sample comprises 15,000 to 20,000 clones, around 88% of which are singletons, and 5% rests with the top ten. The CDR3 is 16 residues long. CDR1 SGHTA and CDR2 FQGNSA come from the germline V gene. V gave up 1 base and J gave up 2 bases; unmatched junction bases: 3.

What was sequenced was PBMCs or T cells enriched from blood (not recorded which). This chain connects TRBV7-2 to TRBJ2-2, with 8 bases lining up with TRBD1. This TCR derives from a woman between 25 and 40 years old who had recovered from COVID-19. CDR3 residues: CASSLVGTGNTGELFF. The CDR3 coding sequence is TGTGCCAGCAGCTTAGTGGGGACAGGAAACACCGGGGAGCTGTTTTTT.